These 7 T cell receptor beta chains were all obtained from the same sample, sequenced in a study of OX40 agonist ivuxolimab in advanced cancers. Clones were read by immunoSEQ multiplex PCR, and TCRdb kept only the in-frame ones, dropping some. The data show about 45,000 clones, more than 75% seen once. The material was CD4+ or CD8+ T cells sorted from blood, obtained in a trial of the OX40 agonist ivuxolimab. These TCRs come from an adult with an advanced solid tumor such as melanoma, head and neck, liver or kidney cancer.

This chain joins TRBV7-2 and TRBJ1-1; 7 bases agree with TRBD1. V lost 5 bases and J lost 0; bases outside the gene matches: 9. CDR3 size: 16 residues. Per the germline V gene, CDR1 is SGHTA and CDR2 is FQGNSA. CDR3 sequence: CASSPLGQLLNTEAFF. The CDR3 bases are TGTGCCAGCAGCCCACTGGGACAGCTACTGAACACTGAAGCTTTCTTT. Complete variable domain (other parts from reference TRBV7-2 and TRBJ1-1): GAGVSQSPSNKVTEKGKDVELRCDPISGHTALYWYRQSLGQGLEFLIYFQGNSAPDKSGLPSDRFSAERTGGSVSTLTIQRTQQEDSAVYLCASSPLGQLLNTEAFFGQGTRLTVV.

By proportion, this clone is medium-sized. Being one base from a much bigger clone, this may be a read error. Different DNA sequences within this sample yield the same CDR3. The chain recombines TRBV5-6 with TRBJ2-7; maybe TRBD2 (7 bases). Germline CDR1 reads SGHDT; CDR2 reads YYEEEE. V lost 0 bases and J lost 7, with 17 bases in between. CDR3 length: 15 amino acids. In DNA form, the CDR3 reads TGTGCCAGCAGCTTGGGCCTCGCGGGGGCGGGGGAGCAGTACTTC. This sequence encodes CASSLGLAGAGEQYF.

The chain joins TRBV6-1 to TRBJ1-5, with a tentative D call TRBD1 (5 bases). This CDR3 has 14 amino acids. Germline V gene data show CDR1 as MNHNS and CDR2 as SASEGT. The ends were cut back, 4 bases at V and 9 bases at J, with 16 bases in the middle. The CDR3 here is CASSVRDPARPQHF. The CDR3 coding sequence is TGTGCCAGCAGTGTGAGGGACCCCGCCCGGCCCCAGCATTTT.

The J gene is TRBJ2-3, the V gene TRBV4-1, with D possibly matching TRBD2 (6 bases). The V end was cut by 0 bases, the J end by 0 bases, with 16 bases between. Germline values: CDR1 MGHRA, CDR2 YSYEKL. This CDR3 region has 18 residues. Here the CDR3 reads CASSQDRDFIYSTDTQYF. CDR3 coding DNA: TGCGCCAGCAGCCAAGATCGGGACTTTATTTATAGCACAGATACGCAGTATTTT.

This chain joins TRBV2 and TRBJ1-2; D may be TRBD1 (5 bases). V lost 2 bases, J lost 3 bases, and 13 bases lay in between. CDR3 length: 15 amino acids. Germline CDR1 is SNHLY and CDR2 is FYNNEI. In DNA, the CDR3 is TGTGCCAGCAGTGAAAGACCAGGGTTGGACTATGGCTACACCTTC. It is translated as CASSERPGLDYGYTF.

CDR3: CASSMGETEAFF. CDR3 in DNA: TGCGCCAGCAGTATGGGGGAGACTGAAGCTTTCTTT. This chain connects TRBV10-2 to TRBJ1-1, with TRBD1 as a possible D gene (5 bases). V shed 5 bases and J shed 5 bases, with 9 bases lying between them. Germline values: CDR1 WSHSY, CDR2 SAAADI. This CDR3 contains 12 residues.

The V call is TRBV10-1, the J call TRBJ1-1; D not resolved. V lost 2 bases, J lost 0 bases, and 4 bases lay in between. The CDR3 is 13 amino acids. Germline V gene sequence: CDR1 WNHNN, CDR2 SYGVQD (reference sequence). The CDR3 is CASSEGVNTEAFF. In nucleotides, the CDR3 is TGCGCCAGCAGTGAGGGGGTGAACACTGAAGCTTTCTTT.